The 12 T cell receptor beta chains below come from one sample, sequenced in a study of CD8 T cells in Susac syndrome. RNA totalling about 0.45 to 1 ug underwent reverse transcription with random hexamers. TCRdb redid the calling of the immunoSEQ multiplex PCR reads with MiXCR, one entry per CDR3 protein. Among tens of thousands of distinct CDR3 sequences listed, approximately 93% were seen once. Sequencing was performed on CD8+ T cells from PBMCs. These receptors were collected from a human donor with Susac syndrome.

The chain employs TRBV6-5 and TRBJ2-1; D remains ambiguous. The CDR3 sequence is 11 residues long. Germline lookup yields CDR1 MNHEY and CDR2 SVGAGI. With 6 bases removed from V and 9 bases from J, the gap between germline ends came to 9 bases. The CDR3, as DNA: TGTGCCAGCAGACCATGGGGTGAGCAGTTCTTC. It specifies CASRPWGEQFF.

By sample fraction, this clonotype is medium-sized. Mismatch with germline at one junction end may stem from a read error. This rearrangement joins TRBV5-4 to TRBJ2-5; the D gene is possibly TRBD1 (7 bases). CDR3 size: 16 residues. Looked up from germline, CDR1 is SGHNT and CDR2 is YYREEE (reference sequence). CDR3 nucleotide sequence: TGCGCCAGCAGCCACCAGGGGGGCGGCGGCCAAGAGACCCAGTACTTC. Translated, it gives CASSHQGGGGQETQYF. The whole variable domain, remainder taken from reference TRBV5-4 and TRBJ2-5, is ETGVTQSPTHLIKTRGQQVTLRCSSQSGHNTVSWYQQALGQGPQFIFQYYREEENGRGNFPPRFSGLQFPNYSSELNVNALELDDSALYLCASSHQGGGGQETQYFGPGTRLLVL.

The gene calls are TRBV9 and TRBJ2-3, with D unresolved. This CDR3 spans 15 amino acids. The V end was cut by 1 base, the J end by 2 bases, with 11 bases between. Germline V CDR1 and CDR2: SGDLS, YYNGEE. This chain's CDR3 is CASSVSGRPTDTQYF. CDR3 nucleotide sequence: TGTGCCAGCAGCGTAAGTGGCAGGCCCACAGATACGCAGTATTTT.

In nucleotides, the CDR3 is TGCAGCGTTAAGGGACAGGGTTACGAGCAGTACTTC. This encodes CSVKGQGYEQYF. V and J are TRBV29-1 and TRBJ2-7; 9 bases are shared with TRBD1. Trimming removed 5 bases from V and 4 bases from J; junction bases left unmatched: 3. The CDR3 is 12 amino acids. CDR1 is SQVTM and CDR2 is ANQGSEA in the germline V gene.

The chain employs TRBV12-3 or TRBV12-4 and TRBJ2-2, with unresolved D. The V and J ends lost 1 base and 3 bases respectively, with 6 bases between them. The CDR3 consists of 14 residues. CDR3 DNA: TGTGCCAGCAGTTTAGGGACCTACACCGGGGAGCTGTTTTTT. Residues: CASSLGTYTGELFF.

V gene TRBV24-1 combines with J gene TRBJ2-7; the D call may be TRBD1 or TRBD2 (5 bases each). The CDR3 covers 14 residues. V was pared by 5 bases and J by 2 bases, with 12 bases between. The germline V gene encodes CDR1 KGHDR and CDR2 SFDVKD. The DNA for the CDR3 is TGTGCCACCAGTGGGCAGGGAGCCCCCTACGAGCAGTACTTC. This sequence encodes CATSGQGAPYEQYF.

The CDR3 reads CASSHTRTVNTEAFF. CDR3 nucleotide sequence: TGTGCCAGCAGCCATACTCGGACTGTGAACACTGAAGCTTTCTTT. The chain is built from TRBV7-9 and TRBJ1-1; D is unclear. The CDR3 length is 15 residues. In germline, CDR1 is SEHNR, CDR2 FQNEAQ (reference sequence). V shed 5 bases and J shed 0 bases, with 13 bases lying between them.

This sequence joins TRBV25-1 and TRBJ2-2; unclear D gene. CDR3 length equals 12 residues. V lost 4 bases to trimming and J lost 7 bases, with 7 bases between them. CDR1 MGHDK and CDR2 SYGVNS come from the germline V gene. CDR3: CASSVRVGELFF. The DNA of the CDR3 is TGTGCCAGCAGTGTACGGGTCGGGGAGCTGTTTTTT.

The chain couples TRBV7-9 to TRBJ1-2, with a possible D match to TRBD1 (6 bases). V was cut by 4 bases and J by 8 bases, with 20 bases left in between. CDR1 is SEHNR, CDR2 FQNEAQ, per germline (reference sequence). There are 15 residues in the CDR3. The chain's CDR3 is CASSSPPGQLYGYTF. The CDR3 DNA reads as TGTGCCAGCAGCTCCCCCCCGGGACAACTATACGGCTACACCTTC. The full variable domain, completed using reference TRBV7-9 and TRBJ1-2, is DTGVSQNPRHKITKRGQNVTFRCDPISEHNRLYWYRQTLGQGPEFLTYFQNEAQLEKSRLLSDRFSAERPKGSFSTLEIQRTEQGDSAMYLCASSSPPGQLYGYTFGSGTRLTVV.

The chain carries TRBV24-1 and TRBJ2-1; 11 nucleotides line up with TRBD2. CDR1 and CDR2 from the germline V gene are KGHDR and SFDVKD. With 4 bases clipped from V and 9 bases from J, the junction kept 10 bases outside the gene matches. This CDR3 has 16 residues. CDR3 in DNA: TGTGCCACCAGTGACAGGGTAGCGGGGGGGTTTGGTGAGCAGTTCTTC. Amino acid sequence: CATSDRVAGGFGEQFF.

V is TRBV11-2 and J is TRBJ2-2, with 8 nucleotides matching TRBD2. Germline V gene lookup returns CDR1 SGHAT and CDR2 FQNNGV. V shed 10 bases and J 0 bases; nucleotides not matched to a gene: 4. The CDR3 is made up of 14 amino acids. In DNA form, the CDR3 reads TGTGCCACCCCGGGACTAGCGAACACCGGGGAGCTGTTTTTT. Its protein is CATPGLANTGELFF.

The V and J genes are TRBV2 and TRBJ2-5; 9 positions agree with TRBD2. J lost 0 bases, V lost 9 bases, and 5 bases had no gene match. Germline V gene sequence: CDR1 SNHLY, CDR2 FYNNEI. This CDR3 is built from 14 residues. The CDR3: CASRSGGYQETQYF. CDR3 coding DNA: TGTGCCAGTCGTAGCGGGGGCTACCAAGAGACCCAGTACTTC.